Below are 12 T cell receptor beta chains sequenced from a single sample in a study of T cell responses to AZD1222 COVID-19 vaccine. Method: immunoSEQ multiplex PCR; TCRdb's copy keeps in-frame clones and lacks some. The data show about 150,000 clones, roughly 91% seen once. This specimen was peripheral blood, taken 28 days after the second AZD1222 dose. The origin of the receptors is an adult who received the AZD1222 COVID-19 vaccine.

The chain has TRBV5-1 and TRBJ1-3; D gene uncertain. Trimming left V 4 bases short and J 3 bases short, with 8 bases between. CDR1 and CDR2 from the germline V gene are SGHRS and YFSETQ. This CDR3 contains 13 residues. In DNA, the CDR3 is TGCGCCAGCAGCCTGGCGGGTGGAAACACCATATATTTT. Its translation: CASSLAGGNTIYF.

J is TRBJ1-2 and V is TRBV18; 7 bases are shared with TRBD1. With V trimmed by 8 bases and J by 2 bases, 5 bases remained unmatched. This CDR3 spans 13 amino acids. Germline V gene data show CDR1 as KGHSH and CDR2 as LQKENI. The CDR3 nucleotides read TGTGCCAGCCTGACGGACAGGAACTATGGCTACACCTTC. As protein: CASLTDRNYGYTF.

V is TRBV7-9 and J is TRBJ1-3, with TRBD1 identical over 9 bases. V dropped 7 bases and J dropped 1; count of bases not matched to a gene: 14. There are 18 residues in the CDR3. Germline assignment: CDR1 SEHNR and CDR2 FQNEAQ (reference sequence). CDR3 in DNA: TGTGCCAGCATCTCCCCAAATTACGGGACAGGGTCTGGAAACACCATATATTTT. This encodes CASISPNYGTGSGNTIYF.

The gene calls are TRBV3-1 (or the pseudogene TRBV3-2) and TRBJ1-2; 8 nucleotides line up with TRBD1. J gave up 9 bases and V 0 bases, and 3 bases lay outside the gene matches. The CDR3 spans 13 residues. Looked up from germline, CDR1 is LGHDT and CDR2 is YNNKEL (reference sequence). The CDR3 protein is CASSQEDRGSYTF. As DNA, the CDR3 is TGTGCCAGCAGCCAAGAAGACAGGGGTAGCTACACCTTC.

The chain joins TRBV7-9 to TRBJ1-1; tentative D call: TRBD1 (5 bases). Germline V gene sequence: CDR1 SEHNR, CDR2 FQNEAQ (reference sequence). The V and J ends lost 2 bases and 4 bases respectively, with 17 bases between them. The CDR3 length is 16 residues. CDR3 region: CASSLTGPRESTEAFF. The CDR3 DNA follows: TGTGCCAGCAGCTTAACCGGCCCCAGGGAGAGCACTGAAGCTTTCTTT. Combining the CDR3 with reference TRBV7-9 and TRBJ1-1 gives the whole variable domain DTGVSQNPRHKITKRGQNVTFRCDPISEHNRLYWYRQTLGQGPEFLTYFQNEAQLEKSRLLSDRFSAERPKGSFSTLEIQRTEQGDSAMYLCASSLTGPRESTEAFFGQGTRLTVV.

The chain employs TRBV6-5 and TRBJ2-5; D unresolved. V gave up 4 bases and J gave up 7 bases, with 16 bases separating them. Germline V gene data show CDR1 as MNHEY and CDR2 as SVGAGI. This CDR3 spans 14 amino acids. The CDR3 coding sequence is TGTGCCAGCAGTTCTTCCCATCCCACCGGGACCCAGTACTTC. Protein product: CASSSSHPTGTQYF.

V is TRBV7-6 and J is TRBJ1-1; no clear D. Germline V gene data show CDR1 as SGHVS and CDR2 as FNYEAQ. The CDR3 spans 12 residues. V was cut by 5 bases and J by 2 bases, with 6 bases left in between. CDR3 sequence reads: CASSPYNTEAFF. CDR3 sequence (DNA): TGTGCCAGCAGCCCTTATAACACTGAAGCTTTCTTT.

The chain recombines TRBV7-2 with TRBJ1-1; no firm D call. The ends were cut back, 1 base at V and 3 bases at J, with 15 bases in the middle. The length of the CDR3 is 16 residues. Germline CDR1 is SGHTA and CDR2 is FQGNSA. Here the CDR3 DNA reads TGTGCCAGCAGCTTAGGGTTTGGCAGTTCCTACACTGAAGCTTTCTTT. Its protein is CASSLGFGSSYTEAFF.

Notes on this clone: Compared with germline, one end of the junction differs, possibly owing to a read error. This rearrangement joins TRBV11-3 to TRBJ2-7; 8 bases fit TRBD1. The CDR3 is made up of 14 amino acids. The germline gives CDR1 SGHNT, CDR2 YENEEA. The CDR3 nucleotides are TGTGCCGGCAGCTCAGGACAGGGAGTCTACGAGCAGTACTTC. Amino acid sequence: CAGSSGQGVYEQYF.

CDR3 in amino acids: CASSSTLNYGYTF. CDR3 DNA sequence: TGTGCCAGCAGTTCTACACTTAACTATGGCTACACCTTC. The V call is TRBV28, the J call TRBJ1-2; D is unclear. The CDR3 runs 13 residues. CDR1 is MDHEN, CDR2 SYDVKM, per germline. Deletions cut 4 bases from V and 1 base from J, with 7 bases between.

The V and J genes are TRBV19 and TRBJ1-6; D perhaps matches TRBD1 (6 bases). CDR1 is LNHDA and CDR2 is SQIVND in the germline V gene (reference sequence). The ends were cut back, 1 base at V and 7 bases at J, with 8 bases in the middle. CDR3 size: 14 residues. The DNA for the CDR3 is TGTGCCAGTAGTATAGCCCAGGGGAATTCACCCCTCCACTTT. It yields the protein CASSIAQGNSPLHF.

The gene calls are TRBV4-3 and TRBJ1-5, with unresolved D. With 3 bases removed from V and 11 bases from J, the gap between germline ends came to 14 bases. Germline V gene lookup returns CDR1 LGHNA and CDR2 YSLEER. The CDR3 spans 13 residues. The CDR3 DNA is TGCGCCAGCAGCCAGGGGTCGTCCGGGGCCCAGCATTTT. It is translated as CASSQGSSGAQHF.